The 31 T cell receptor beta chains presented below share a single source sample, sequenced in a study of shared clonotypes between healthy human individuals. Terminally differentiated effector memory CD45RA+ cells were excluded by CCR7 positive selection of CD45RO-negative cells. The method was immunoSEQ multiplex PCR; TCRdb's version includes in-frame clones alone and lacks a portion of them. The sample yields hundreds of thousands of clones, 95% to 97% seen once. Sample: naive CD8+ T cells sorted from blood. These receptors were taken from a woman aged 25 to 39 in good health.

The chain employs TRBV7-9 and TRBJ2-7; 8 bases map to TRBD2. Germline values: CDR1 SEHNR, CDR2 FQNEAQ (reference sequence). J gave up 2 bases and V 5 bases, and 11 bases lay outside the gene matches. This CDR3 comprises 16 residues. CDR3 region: CASSPVGSAGAYEQYF. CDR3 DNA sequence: TGTGCCAGCAGCCCAGTTGGGTCAGCGGGAGCCTACGAGCAGTACTTC.

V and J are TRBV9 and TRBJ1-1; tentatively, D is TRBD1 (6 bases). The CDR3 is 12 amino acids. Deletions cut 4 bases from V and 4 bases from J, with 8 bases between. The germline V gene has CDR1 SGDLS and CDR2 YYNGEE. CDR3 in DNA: TGTGCCAGCAGCAAAGGGGGCACTGAAGCTTTCTTT. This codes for CASSKGGTEAFF.

CDR3 sequence (DNA): TGTGCCAGCAGTTCGGAACCGGGACATTCCCTCTATGAGCAGTTCTTC. Protein: CASSSEPGHSLYEQFF. The V call is TRBV28, the J call TRBJ2-1; D possibly corresponds to TRBD1 (6 bases). From germline, CDR1 is MDHEN and CDR2 SYDVKM. CDR3 size: 16 residues. Trimming left V 4 bases short and J 8 bases short, with 21 bases between.

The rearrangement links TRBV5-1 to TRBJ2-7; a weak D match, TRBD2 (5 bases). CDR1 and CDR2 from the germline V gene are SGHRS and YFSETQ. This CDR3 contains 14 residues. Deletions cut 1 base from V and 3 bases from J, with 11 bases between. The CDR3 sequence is CASSLRSGDYEQYF. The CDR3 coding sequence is TGCGCCAGCAGCTTGAGAAGCGGCGACTACGAGCAGTACTTC.

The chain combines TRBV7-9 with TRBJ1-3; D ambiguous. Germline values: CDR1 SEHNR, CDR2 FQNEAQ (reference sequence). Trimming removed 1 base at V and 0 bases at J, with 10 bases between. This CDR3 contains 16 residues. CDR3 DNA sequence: TGTGCCAGCAGCTTAGATGGTCCGGGCTCTGGAAACACCATATATTTT. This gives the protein CASSLDGPGSGNTIYF.

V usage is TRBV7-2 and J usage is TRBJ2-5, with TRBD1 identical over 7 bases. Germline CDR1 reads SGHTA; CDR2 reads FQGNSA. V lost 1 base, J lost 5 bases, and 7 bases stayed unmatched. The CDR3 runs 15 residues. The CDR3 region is CASSLGVGGVETQYF. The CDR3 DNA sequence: TGTGCCAGCAGCTTAGGGGTAGGGGGCGTTGAGACCCAGTACTTC.

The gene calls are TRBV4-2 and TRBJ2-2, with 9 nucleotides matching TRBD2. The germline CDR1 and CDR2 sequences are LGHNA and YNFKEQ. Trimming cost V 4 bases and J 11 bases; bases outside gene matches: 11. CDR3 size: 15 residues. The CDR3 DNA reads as TGTGCCAGCAGCCCGCTAGAGGGACTAGCAGGAGAGCTGTTTTTT. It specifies CASSPLEGLAGELFF.

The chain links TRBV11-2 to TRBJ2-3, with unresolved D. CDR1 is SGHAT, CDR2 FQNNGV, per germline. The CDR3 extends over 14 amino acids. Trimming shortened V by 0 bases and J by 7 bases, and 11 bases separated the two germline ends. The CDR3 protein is CASSLEGKGHTQYF. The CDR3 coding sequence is TGTGCCAGCAGCTTAGAGGGGAAGGGCCATACGCAGTATTTT.

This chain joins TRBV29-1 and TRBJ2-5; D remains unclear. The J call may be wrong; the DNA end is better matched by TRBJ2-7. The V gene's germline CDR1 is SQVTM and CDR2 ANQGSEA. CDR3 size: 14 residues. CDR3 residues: CSVEEGSVAHEQYF. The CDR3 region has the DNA TGCAGCGTTGAGGAAGGGTCAGTAGCCCACGAGCAGTACTTC.

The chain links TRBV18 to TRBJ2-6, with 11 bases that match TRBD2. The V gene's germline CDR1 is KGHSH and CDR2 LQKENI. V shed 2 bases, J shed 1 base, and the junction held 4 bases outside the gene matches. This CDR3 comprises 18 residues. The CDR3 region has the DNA TGTGCCAGCTCACCAACAGGACTAGCGGGTTCTGGGGCCAACGTCCTGACTTTC. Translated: CASSPTGLAGSGANVLTF. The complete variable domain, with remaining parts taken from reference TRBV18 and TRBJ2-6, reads NAGVMQNPRHLVRRRGQEARLRCSPMKGHSHVYWYRQLPEEGLKFMVYLQKENIIDESGMPKERFSAEFPKEGPSILRIQQVVRGDSAAYFCASSPTGLAGSGANVLTFGAGSRLTVL.

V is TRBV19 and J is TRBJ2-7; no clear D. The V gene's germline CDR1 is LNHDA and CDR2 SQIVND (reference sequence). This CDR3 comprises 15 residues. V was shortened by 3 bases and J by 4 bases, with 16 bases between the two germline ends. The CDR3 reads CASSIAQNPLYEQYF. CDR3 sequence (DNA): TGTGCCAGTAGTATCGCCCAAAACCCCTTGTACGAGCAGTACTTC.

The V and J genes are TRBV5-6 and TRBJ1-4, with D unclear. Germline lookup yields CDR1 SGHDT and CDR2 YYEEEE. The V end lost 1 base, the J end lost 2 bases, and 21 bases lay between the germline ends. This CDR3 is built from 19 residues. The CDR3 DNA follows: TGTGCCAGCAGCTTGTATCGTCGACTCCTTACCGACACTAATGAAAAACTGTTTTTT. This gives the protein CASSLYRRLLTDTNEKLFF.

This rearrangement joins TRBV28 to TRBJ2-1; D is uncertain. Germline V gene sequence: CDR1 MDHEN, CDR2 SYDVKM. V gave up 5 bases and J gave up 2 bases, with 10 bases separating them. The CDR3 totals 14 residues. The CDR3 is CASSDSRAYNEQFF. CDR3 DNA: TGTGCCAGCAGTGACTCTCGGGCCTACAATGAGCAGTTCTTC.

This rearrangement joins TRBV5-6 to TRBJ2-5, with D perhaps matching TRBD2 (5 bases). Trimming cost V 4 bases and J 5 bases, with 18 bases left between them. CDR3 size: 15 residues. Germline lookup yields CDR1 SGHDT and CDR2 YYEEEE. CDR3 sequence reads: CASSGPGMSLETQYF. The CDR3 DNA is TGTGCCAGCAGCGGGCCCGGGATGAGTTTGGAGACCCAGTACTTC.

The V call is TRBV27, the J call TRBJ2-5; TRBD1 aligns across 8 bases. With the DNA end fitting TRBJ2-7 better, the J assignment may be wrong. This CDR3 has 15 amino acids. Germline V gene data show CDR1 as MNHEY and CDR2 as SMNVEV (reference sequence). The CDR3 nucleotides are TGTGCCAGCAGTGTCAGACAGGGGCCCACCTACGAGCAGTACTTC. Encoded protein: CASSVRQGPTYEQYF.

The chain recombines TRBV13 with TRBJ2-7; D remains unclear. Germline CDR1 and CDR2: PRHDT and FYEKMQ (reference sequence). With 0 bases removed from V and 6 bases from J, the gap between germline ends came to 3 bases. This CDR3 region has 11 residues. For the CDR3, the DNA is TGTGCCAGCAGCTTAGGAGGCGAGCAGTACTTC. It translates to CASSLGGEQYF.

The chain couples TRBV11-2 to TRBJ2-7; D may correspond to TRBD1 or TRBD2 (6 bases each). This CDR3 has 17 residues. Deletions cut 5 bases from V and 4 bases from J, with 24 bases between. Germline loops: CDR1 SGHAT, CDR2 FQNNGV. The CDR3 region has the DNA TGTGCCAGCAGCCGAAAAGGACGGGAGAGGGGGAATTACGAGCAGTACTTC. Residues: CASSRKGRERGNYEQYF.

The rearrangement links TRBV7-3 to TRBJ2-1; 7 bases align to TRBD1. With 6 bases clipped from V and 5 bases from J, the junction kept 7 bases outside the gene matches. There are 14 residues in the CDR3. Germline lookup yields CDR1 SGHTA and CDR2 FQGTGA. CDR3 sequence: CASSTATGNNEQFF. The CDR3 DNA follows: TGTGCCAGCAGTACCGCGACAGGGAACAATGAGCAGTTCTTC. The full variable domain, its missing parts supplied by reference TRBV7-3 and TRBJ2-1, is GAGVSQTPSNKVTEKGKYVELRCDPISGHTALYWYRQSLGQGPEFLIYFQGTGAADDSGLPNDRFFAVRPEGSVSTLKIQRTERGDSAVYLCASSTATGNNEQFFGPGTRLTVL.

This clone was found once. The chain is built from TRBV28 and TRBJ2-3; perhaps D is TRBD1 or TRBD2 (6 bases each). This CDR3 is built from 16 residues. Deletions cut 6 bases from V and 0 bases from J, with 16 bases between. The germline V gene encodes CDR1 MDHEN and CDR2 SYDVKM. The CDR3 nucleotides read TGTGCCAGCAGGACTCCGGGGGCGGGAAGCACAGATACGCAGTATTTT. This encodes CASRTPGAGSTDTQYF.

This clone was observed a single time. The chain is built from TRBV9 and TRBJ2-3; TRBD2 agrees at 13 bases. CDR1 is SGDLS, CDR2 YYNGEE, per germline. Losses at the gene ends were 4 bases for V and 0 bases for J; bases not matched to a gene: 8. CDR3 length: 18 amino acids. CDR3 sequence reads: CASSQTSGRFLSTDTQYF. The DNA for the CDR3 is TGTGCCAGCAGCCAGACTAGCGGGAGGTTCCTTAGCACAGATACGCAGTATTTT.

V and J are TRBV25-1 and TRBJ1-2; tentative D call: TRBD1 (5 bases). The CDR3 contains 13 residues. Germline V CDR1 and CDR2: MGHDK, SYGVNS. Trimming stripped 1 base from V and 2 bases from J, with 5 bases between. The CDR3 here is CASSESGNYGYTF. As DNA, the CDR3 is TGTGCCAGCAGTGAATCAGGGAACTATGGCTACACCTTC.

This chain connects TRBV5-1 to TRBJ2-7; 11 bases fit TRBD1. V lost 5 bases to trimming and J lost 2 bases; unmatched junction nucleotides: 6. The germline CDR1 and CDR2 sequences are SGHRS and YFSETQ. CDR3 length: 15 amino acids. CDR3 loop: CASRQDRGLPYEQYF. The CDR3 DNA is TGCGCCAGCAGACAGGACAGGGGGCTTCCCTACGAGCAGTACTTC.

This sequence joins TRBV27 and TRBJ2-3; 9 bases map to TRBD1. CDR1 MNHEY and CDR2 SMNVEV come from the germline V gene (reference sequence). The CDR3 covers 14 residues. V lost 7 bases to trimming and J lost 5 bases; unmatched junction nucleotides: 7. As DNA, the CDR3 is TGTGCCAGCACCAGAACAGGGGGCAGAGATACGCAGTATTTT. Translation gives CASTRTGGRDTQYF.

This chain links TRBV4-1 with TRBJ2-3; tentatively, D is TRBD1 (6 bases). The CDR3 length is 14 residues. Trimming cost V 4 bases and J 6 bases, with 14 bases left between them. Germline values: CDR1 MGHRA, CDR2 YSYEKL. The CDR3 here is CASSPRQVVDTQYF. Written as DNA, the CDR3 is TGCGCCAGCAGCCCAAGACAGGTAGTGGATACGCAGTATTTT.

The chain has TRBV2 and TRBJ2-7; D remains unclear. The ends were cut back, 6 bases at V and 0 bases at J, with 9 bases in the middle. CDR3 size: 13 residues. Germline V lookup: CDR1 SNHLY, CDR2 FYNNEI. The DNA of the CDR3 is TGTGCCAGCAGAATTCAGGACTCCTACGAGCAGTACTTC. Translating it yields CASRIQDSYEQYF.

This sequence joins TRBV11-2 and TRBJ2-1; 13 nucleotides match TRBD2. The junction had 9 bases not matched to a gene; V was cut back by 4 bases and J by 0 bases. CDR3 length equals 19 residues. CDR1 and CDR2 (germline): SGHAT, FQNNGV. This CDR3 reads CASSSRGLAGPYSYNEQFF. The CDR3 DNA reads TGTGCCAGCAGCTCGCGGGGACTAGCGGGACCCTACTCCTACAATGAGCAGTTCTTC.

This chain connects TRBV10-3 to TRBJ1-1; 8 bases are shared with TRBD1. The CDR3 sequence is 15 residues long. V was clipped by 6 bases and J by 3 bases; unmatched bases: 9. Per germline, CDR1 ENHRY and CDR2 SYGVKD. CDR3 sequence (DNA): TGTGCCATCAGAGTACAGGGGGATGGTGACACTGAAGCTTTCTTT. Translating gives CAIRVQGDGDTEAFF.

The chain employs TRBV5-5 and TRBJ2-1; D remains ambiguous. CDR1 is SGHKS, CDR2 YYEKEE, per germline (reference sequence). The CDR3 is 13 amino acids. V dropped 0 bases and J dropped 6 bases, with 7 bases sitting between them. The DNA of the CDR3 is TGTGCCAGCAGCTTGGATGTTCCCAATGAGCAGTTCTTC. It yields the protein CASSLDVPNEQFF.

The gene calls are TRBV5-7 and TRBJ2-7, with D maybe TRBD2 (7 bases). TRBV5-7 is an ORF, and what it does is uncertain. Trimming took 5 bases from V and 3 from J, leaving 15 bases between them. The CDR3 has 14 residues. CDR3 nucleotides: TGTGCCAGCAGGGGGGGCGGGAGTAACTACGAGCAGTACTTC. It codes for CASRGGGSNYEQYF.

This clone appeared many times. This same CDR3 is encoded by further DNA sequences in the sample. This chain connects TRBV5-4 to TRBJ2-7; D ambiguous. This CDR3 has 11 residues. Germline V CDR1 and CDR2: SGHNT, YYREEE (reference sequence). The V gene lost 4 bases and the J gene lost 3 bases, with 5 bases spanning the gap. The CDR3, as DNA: TGTGCCAGCAGCACCGACTACGAGCAGTACTTC. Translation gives CASSTDYEQYF.

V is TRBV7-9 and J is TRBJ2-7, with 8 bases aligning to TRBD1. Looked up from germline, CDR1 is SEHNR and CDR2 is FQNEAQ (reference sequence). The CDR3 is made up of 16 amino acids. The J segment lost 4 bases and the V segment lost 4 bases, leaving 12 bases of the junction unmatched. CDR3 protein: CASSYSVGTGTYEQYF. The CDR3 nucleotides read TGTGCCAGCAGCTATAGTGTGGGGACAGGAACATACGAGCAGTACTTC. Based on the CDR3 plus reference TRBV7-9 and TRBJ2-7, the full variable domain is DTGVSQNPRHKITKRGQNVTFRCDPISEHNRLYWYRQTLGQGPEFLTYFQNEAQLEKSRLLSDRFSAERPKGSFSTLEIQRTEQGDSAMYLCASSYSVGTGTYEQYFGPGTRLTVT.